The clone carrying this T cell receptor (beta chain) showed up many times. Its antigen is currently unknown. Noted time point: sample taken at primary tumor resection. Germline assignment: CDR1 SGHTA and CDR2 FQGNSA. With V trimmed by 7 bases and J by 4 bases, 9 bases remained unmatched. This CDR3 spans 15 amino acids. From the 5' RACE reads, TCRdb called clonotypes with MiXCR, one entry per CDR3 protein. The sample shows over 25,000 distinct CDR3 sequences, under 8.5% of them seen only once. These data are taken from a study of spatial heterogeneity in lung cancer. The study, taken as a whole, reports: Intratumoral expanded alpha and beta TCR counts were found to track tumor mutation counts.

This TCR was recovered from a male donor with early-stage non-small cell lung cancer. Material: lung tumor tissue, obtained at surgery. The gene calls are TRBV7-2 and TRBJ2-1; 8 nucleotides align to TRBD1. The CDR3 coding sequence is TGTGCCAGCACCCCTCAGGGGGCGGATTACAATGAGCAGTTCTTC. Translation: CASTPQGADYNEQFF.